This T cell receptor (beta chain) derives from a study of cytomegalovirus exposure and HLA in healthy donors. The study, taken as a whole, reports: Three of the chains that were CMV-associated were confirmed in vitro to be specific for CMV antigens.

On this clone: Its target is not known.

Assay: immunoSEQ multiplex PCR; the TCRdb copy retains only in-frame clones and omits some. The sample shows about 130,000 clones, around 94% of them seen only once. The ends were cut back, 7 bases at V and 0 bases at J, with 8 bases in the middle. The V gene's germline CDR1 is MDHEN and CDR2 SYDVKM. This CDR3 spans 13 amino acids. The chain links TRBV28 to TRBJ2-3, with D possibly TRBD1 on 5 matching bases. The receptor was derived from a young woman in good health and CMV-seronegative. Material for sequencing was PBMCs. In DNA form, the CDR3 reads TGTGCCAGCACCCAGGGAAGCACAGATACGCAGTATTTT. Its protein is CASTQGSTDTQYF.